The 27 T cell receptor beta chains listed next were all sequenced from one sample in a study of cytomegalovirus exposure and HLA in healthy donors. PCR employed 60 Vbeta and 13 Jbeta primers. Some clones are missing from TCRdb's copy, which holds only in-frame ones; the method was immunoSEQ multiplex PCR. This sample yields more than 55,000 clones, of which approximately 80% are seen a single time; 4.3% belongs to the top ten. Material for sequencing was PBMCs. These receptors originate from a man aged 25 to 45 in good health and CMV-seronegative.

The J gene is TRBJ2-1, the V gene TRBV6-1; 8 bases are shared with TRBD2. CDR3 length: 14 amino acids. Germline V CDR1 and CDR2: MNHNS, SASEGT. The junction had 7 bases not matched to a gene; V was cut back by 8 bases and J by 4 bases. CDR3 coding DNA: TGTGCCAGCGATAGCGGGGAGCCGTACAATGAGCAGTTCTTC. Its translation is CASDSGEPYNEQFF.

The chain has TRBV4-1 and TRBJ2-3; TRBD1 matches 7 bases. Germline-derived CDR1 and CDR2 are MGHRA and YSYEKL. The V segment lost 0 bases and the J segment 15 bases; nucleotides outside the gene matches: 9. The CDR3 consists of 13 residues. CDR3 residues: CASSQETTGSQYF. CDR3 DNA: TGCGCCAGCAGCCAAGAGACGACAGGGAGCCAATATTTT.

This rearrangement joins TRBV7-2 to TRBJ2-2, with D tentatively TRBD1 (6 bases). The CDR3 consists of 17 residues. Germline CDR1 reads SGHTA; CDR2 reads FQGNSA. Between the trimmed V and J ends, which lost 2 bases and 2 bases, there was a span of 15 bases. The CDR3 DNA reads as TGTGCCAGCAGCTTACCCGGCAGGGGCTTAAACACCGGGGAGCTGTTTTTT. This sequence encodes CASSLPGRGLNTGELFF.

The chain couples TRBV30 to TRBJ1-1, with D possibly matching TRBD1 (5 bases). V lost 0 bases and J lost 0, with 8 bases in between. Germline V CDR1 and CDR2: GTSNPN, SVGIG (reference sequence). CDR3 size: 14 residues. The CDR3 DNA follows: TGTGCCTGGAGTGTATTAGGGGTGAACACTGAAGCTTTCTTT. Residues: CAWSVLGVNTEAFF.

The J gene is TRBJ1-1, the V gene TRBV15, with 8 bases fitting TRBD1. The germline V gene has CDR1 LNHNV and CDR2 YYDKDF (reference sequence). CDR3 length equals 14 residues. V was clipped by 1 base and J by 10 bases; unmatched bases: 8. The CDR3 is CATSRAGGERGAFF. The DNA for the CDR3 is TGTGCCACCAGCAGAGCAGGGGGCGAAAGGGGAGCTTTCTTT.

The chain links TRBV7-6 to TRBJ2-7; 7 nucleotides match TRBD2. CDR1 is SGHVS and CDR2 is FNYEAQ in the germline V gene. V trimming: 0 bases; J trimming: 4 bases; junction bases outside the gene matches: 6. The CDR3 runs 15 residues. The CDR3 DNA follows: TGTGCCAGCAGCTTAGCCGGGGAGGGTGGGTACGAGCAGTACTTC. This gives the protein CASSLAGEGGYEQYF.

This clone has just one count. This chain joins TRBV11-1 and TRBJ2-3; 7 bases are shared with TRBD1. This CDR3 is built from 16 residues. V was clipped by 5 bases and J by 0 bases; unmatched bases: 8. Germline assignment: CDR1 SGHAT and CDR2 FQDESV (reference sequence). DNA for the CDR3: TGTGCCAGCAGCCCAACAGGGGTAGCTAGCACAGATACGCAGTATTTT. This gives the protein CASSPTGVASTDTQYF.

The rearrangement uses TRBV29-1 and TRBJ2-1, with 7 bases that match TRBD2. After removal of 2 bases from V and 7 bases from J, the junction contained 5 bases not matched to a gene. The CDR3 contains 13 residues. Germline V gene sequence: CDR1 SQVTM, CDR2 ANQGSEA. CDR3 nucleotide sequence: TGCAGCGTTGAAAAGCGGGAAGGTAATGAGCAGTTCTTC. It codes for CSVEKREGNEQFF.

This CDR3 is CASISPEGQGRGPQHF. The CDR3 DNA follows: TGTGCCAGCATCTCCCCAGAGGGACAGGGGAGAGGGCCCCAGCATTTT. The rearrangement uses TRBV21-1 and TRBJ1-5; the D call of TRBD1 is as the table states it, not checked on the DNA. TRBV21-1 constitutes a pseudogene. The length of the CDR3 is 16 residues.

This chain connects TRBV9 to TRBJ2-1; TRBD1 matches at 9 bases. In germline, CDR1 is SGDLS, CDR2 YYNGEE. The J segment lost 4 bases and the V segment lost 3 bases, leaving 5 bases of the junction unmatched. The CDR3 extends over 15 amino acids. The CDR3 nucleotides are TGTGCCAGCAGCGCCACCGGGACAGGGTACAATGAGCAGTTCTTC. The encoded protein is CASSATGTGYNEQFF.

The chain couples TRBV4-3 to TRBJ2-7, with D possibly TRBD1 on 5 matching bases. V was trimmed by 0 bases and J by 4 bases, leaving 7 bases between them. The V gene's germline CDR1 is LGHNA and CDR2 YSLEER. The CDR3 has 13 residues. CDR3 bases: TGCGCCAGCAGCCAAGAGGGGCGGTACGAGCAGTACTTC. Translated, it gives CASSQEGRYEQYF.

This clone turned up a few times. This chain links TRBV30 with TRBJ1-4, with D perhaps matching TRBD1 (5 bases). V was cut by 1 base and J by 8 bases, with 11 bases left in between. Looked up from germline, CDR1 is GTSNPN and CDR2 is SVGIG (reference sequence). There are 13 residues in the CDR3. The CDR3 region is CAWSGRAREKLFF. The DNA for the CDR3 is TGTGCCTGGAGTGGCAGGGCTAGGGAAAAACTGTTTTTT.

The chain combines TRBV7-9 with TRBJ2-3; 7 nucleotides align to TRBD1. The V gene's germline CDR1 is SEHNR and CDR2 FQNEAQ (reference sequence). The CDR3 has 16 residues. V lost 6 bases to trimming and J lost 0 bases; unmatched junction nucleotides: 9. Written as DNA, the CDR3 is TGTGCCAGCAGGCGCCAGGACAGGCCTAGCACAGATACGCAGTATTTT. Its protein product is CASRRQDRPSTDTQYF.

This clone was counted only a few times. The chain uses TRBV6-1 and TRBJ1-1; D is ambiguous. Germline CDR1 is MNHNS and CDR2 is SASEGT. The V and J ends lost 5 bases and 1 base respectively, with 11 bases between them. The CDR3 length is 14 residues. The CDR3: CASSPTRKNTEAFF. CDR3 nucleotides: TGTGCCAGCAGTCCTACCAGGAAGAACACTGAAGCTTTCTTT.

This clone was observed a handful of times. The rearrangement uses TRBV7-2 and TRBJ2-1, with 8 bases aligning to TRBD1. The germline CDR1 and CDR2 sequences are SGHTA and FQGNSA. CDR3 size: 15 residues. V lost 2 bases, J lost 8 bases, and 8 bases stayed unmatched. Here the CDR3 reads CASSLTRTGWDEQFF. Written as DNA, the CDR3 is TGTGCCAGCAGCTTAACAAGGACAGGGTGGGATGAGCAGTTCTTC.

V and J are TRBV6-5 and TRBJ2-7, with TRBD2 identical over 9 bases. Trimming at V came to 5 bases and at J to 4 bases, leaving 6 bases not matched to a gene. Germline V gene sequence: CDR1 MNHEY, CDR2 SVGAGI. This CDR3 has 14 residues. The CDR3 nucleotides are TGTGCCAGCAGTGTAGCGGGAGAGGGTTACGAGCAGTACTTC. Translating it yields CASSVAGEGYEQYF.

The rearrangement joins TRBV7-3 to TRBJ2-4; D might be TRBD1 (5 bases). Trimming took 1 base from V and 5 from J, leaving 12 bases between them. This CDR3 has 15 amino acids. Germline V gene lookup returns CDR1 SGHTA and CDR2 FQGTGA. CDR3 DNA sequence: TGTGCCAGCAGCTTAAGGGGTGGGGCCGAAAACATTCAGTACTTC. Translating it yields CASSLRGGAENIQYF. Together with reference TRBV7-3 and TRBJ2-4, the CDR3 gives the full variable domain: GAGVSQTPSNKVTEKGKYVELRCDPISGHTALYWYRQSLGQGPEFLIYFQGTGAADDSGLPNDRFFAVRPEGSVSTLKIQRTERGDSAVYLCASSLRGGAENIQYFGAGTRLSVL.

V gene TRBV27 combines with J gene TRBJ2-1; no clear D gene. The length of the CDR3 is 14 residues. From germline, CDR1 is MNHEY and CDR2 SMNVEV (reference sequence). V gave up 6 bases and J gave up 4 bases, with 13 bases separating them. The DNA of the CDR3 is TGTGCCAGCAGACGAACGGCGGCTTACAATGAGCAGTTCTTC. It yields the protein CASRRTAAYNEQFF.

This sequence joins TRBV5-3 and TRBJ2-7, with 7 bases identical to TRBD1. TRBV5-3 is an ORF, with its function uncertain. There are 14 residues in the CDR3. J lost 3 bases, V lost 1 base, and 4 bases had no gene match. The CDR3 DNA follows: TGTGCCAGAAGCTTGACAGGGGTCTACTACGAGCAGTACTTC. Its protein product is CARSLTGVYYEQYF.

DNA of the CDR3: TGTGCCAGCAGCACTAGCGGGGAGGCCTACGAGCAGTACTTC. Translation: CASSTSGEAYEQYF. The V gene is TRBV11-2, the J gene TRBJ2-7, with 10 bases matching TRBD2. The V gene's germline CDR1 is SGHAT and CDR2 FQNNGV. Unmatched junction bases numbered 3, after V lost 5 bases and J lost 2 bases. The length of the CDR3 is 14 residues. Full variable domain (missing parts from reference TRBV11-2 and TRBJ2-7): EAGVAQSPRYKIIEKRQSVAFWCNPISGHATLYWYQQILGQGPKLLIQFQNNGVVDDSQLPKDRFSAERLKGVDSTLKIQPAKLEDSAVYLCASSTSGEAYEQYFGPGTRLTVT.

As DNA, the CDR3 is TGTGCCAGCAGCTCTAATGCTAACACCGGGGAGCTGTTTTTT. Its translation is CASSSNANTGELFF. The chain recombines TRBV7-3 with TRBJ2-2; D is undetermined. The V gene lost 4 bases and the J gene lost 2 bases, with 8 bases spanning the gap. The germline V gene encodes CDR1 SGHTA and CDR2 FQGTGA. The CDR3 has 14 residues.

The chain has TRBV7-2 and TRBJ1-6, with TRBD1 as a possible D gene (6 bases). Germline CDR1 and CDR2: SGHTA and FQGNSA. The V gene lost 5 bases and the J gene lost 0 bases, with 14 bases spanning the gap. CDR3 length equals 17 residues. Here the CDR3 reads CASSPRGQSSYNSPLHF. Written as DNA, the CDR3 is TGTGCCAGCAGCCCGAGAGGACAGAGCTCCTATAATTCACCCCTCCACTTT.

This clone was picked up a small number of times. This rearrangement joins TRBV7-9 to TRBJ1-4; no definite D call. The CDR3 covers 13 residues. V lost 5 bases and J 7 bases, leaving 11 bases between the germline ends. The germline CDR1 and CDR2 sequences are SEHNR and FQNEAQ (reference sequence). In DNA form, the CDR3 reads TGTGCCAGCAGCGTGGATGCGGGTGAAAAACTGTTTTTT. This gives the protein CASSVDAGEKLFF. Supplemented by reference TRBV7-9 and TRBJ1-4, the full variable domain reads DTGVSQNPRHKITKRGQNVTFRCDPISEHNRLYWYRQTLGQGPEFLTYFQNEAQLEKSRLLSDRFSAERPKGSFSTLEIQRTEQGDSAMYLCASSVDAGEKLFFGSGTQLSVL.

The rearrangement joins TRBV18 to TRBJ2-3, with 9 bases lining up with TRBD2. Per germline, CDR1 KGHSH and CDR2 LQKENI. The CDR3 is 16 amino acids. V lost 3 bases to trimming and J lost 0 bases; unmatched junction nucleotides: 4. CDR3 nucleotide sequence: TGTGCCAGCTCACCGGGGCTAGCGGGGAGCACAGATACGCAGTATTTT. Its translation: CASSPGLAGSTDTQYF.

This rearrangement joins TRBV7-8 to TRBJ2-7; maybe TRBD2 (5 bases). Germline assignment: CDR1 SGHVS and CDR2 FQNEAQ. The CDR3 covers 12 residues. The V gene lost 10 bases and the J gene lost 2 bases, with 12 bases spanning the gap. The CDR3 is CATRPGTYEQYF. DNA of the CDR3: TGTGCCACCCGACCGGGGACCTACGAGCAGTACTTC. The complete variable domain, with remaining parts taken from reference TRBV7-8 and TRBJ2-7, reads GAGVSQSPRYKVAKRGQDVALRCDPISGHVSLFWYQQALGQGPEFLTYFQNEAQLDKSGLPSDRFFAERPEGSVSTLKIQRTQQEDSAVYLCATRPGTYEQYFGPGTRLTVT.

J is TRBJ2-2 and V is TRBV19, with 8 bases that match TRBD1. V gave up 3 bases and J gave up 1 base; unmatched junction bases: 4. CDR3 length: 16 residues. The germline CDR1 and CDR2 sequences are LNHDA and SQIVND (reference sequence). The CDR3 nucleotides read TGTGCCAGTAGTATTGTGGGACAGGTGAACACCGGGGAGCTGTTTTTT. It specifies CASSIVGQVNTGELFF.

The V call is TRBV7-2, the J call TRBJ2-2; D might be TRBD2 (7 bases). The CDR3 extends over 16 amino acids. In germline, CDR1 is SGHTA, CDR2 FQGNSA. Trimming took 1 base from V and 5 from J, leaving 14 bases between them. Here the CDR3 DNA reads TGTGCCAGCAGCTTAGTTGCGGGGGCTTGGACCGGGGAGCTGTTTTTT. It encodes CASSLVAGAWTGELFF.